A selection of T cell receptor beta chains follows, all from one sample in a study of T cell responses to AZD1222 COVID-19 vaccine. Using immunoSEQ multiplex PCR, the repertoire was profiled, and TCRdb retains in-frame clones only, with some absent. Of roughly 100,000 clones in the sample, roughly 87% were seen once. The source material was peripheral blood, sampled on day 0 of AZD1222 vaccination. The receptors derive from an adult in good health. CDR3s include the opening cysteine and the closing phenylalanine or tryptophan. Fields, in order: V gene, J gene, D gene, CDR3 DNA, CDR3 protein. D genes are given only for firm matches.

>TRBV29-1|TRBJ1-1|.
TGCAGCGCGGACCGGGGGGACACTGAAGCTTTCTTT
CSADRGDTEAFF
>TRBV7-9|TRBJ1-2|.
TGTGCCAGCAGCTTAGATGGCAACTATGGCTACACCTTC
CASSLDGNYGYTF
>TRBV10-1|TRBJ2-3|TRBD2
TGCGCCAGCAGTGTTTCTCCTGTCGGGACTAGCGGGAGCACAGATACGCAGTATTTT
CASSVSPVGTSGSTDTQYF
>TRBV3-1/TRBV3-2|TRBJ1-5|.
TGTGCCAGCAGCCAAGGGCCAGGGGACAATCAGCCCCAGCATTTT
CASSQGPGDNQPQHF
>TRBV5-8|TRBJ2-3|TRBD1
TGTGCCAGCAGCCAGTCCGGGACAGGGGGCACAGATACGCAGTATTTT
CASSQSGTGGTDTQYF
>TRBV2|TRBJ2-7|TRBD1
TGTGCCAGCAGATCAGACCGGGACAGCTTCTACGAGCAGTACTTC
CASRSDRDSFYEQYF
>TRBV20-1|TRBJ1-1|.
TGCAGTGCCTCAGAGAACACTGAAGCTTTCTTT
CSASENTEAFF
>TRBV5-6|TRBJ2-5|.
TGTGCCAGCAGCTTAGGACTAGCAGGGGGGGAGACCCAGTACTTC
CASSLGLAGGETQYF
>TRBV30|TRBJ2-1|TRBD2
TGTGCCTGGAGTAGTCTGAGCGGGGGGGACTACAATGAGCAGTTCTTC
CAWSSLSGGDYNEQFF
>TRBV6-5|TRBJ2-7|.
TGTGCCAGCAGTCTCGAGGGAGCGGACACCTACGAGCAGTACTTC
CASSLEGADTYEQYF
>TRBV5-1|TRBJ2-4|.
TGCGCCAGCAGTTCTCAGCGCGACATTCAGTACTTC
CASSSQRDIQYF
>TRBV29-1|TRBJ1-1|.
TGCAGCGTTGGAAGGTTTCAGCTCTCCTCTGAAGCTTTCTTT
CSVGRFQLSSEAFF
>TRBV30|TRBJ1-5|.
TGTGCCTGGGACGGGGGCAGATCGTTCGATCAGCCCCAGCATTTT
CAWDGGRSFDQPQHF
>TRBV3-1/TRBV3-2|TRBJ1-6|.
TGTGCCAGCAGCCTTGCGGGGGGCGCTGGTAATTCACCCCTCCACTTT
CASSLAGGAGNSPLHF